This T cell receptor (beta chain) was recovered during a study of naive and memory T cell subsets. The study, taken as a whole, reports: TCRs were reportedly recovered from both biopsy types, mostly tuberculin test sites.

The germline V and J ends were trimmed by 6 bases and 4 bases, with 15 bases remaining between them. Germline V gives CDR1 MNHEY, CDR2 SVGAGI. The CDR3 has 14 amino acids. Amplification of ligated cDNA took four PCR rounds with SP2 and nested alpha and beta constant primers. TCRdb redid the calling of the UMI-ligation and nested PCR reads with MiXCR, one entry per CDR3 protein. Here the sample spans tens of thousands of distinct CDR3 sequences, 5.5% to 7.5% being singletons. This clonotype was recorded many times. Its antigen remains unknown. Treatment given: skin biopsy from PPD injection site in Mantoux-positive individual. The library had UMIs added by 3' ligation of an oligonucleotide to TCR cDNA. Tuberculin skin test biopsies were taken where PPD was injected in Mantoux-positive people.

The input for sequencing was skin, taken from a tuberculin skin test site. The genes are TRBV6-5 and TRBJ1-1; D remains unclear. The origin of this receptor is an adult in good health. CDR3 bases: TGTGCCAGCAGGAAGCGTGGGGTGGGCACTGAAGCTTTCTTT. Translated, it gives CASRKRGVGTEAFF.